This T cell receptor beta chain was documented in a study of tumor-infiltrating lymphocytes in primary liver carcinoma. Study-level points and caveats: The study used bulk unsorted samples and so did not compare CD4+ and CD8+ repertoires. Pairs of tumor regions overlapped more than tumor-adjacent and tumor-blood pairs did.

The CDR3 loop spans 15 amino acids. Germline V lookup: CDR1 SQVTM, CDR2 ANQGSEA. As for this clonotype: Its antigen is unknown. An end of the junction differs from the germline gene, which may be a read error.

A primer matching the constant region was used to make TCR beta cDNA from approximately 520 ng of total RNA. For TCR beta, libraries were produced by three nested multiplex PCR rounds using slightly modified ARM-PCR. For roughly 10 cycles apiece, the opening two PCR rounds ran with TRBV1-TRBV30 forward primers and a C-beta reverse primer. TCRdb re-called the multiplex PCR reads through MiXCR, storing one row per CDR3 protein. Found here are about 310,000 distinct CDR3 sequences, roughly three fifths of them singletons; the top ten hold 15% to 20%. It was unsorted whole blood that yielded blood RNA, and germline DNA was also extracted.

Sequencing was carried out using peripheral blood. The genes are TRBV29-1 and TRBJ2-1; D may match TRBD1 or TRBD2 (5 bases each). The sequence derives from a woman in her twenties or thirties with primary liver carcinoma and hepatitis B virus infection. CDR3: CSAEDMEWGNNEQFF. The CDR3 DNA reads as TGCAGCGCTGAAGATATGGAGTGGGGGAACAATGAGCAGTTCTTC.